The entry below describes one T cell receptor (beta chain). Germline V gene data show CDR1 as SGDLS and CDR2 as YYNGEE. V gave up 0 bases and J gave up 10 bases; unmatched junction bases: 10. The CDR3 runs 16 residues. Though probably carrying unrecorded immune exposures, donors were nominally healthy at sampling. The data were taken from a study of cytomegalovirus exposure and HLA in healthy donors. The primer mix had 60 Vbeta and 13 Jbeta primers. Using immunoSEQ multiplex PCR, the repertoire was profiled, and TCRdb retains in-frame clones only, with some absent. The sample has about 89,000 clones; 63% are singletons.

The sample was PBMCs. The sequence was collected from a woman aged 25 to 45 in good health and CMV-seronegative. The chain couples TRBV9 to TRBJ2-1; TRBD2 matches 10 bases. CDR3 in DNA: TGTGCCAGCAGCGTAGATCCAGCGGGAGGGCTTCGGGAGCAGTTCTTC. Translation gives CASSVDPAGGLREQFF.